Listed below are T cell receptor beta chains from one sample, sequenced in a study of CD4 T cells in relation to SARS-CoV-2 and coronaviruses. Generated by immunoSEQ multiplex PCR, the TCRdb table keeps only in-frame clones and is missing some. Of tens of thousands of clones in the sample, around 86% are singletons; the top ten hold around 1.5%. Sequenced material: memory CD4+ T cells from PBMCs. The receptors here all came from a human donor in good health. CDR3s include the opening cysteine and the closing phenylalanine or tryptophan. The order of the fields is V gene, D gene, clone size, J gene, CDR3 DNA, CDR3 protein. The D gene is left open where the match is weak. Only some rows state a clone size, as once, few, many or a class for expanded clones.

V: TRBV30
D: .
size: .
J: TRBJ1-2
DNA: TGTGCCTGGAGTGCCATCTTAGGAGATGGCTACACCTTC
CDR3: CAWSAILGDGYTF

V: TRBV5-1
D: .
size: .
J: TRBJ2-5
DNA: TGCGCCAGCAGCTTGGATAAGGGAACGGGGGAGACCCAGTACTTC
CDR3: CASSLDKGTGETQYF

V: TRBV4-1
D: TRBD1
size: .
J: TRBJ2-7
DNA: TGCGCCAGCAGCCACGGGGACAGGGAACCCAACGAGCAGTACTTC
CDR3: CASSHGDREPNEQYF

V: TRBV28
D: .
size: .
J: TRBJ1-3
DNA: TGTGCCAGCAGGACCCCGGGCAACACCATATATTTT
CDR3: CASRTPGNTIYF

V: TRBV5-1
D: .
size: .
J: TRBJ2-3
DNA: TGCGCCAGCAGCTTCACAGGAGAAACAGATACGCAGTATTTT
CDR3: CASSFTGETDTQYF

V: TRBV19
D: TRBD1
size: once
J: TRBJ2-7
DNA: TGTGCCAGTAGAGGACAGGGCCCCGTCTACGAGCAGTACTTC
CDR3: CASRGQGPVYEQYF

V: TRBV6-5
D: TRBD1
size: .
J: TRBJ2-7
DNA: TGTGCCAGCAGGCCCGCCGAGACAGGGGCTTACGAGCAGTACTTC
CDR3: CASRPAETGAYEQYF

V: TRBV7-9
D: .
size: .
J: TRBJ2-5
DNA: TGTGCCAGCAGCTTAATTGAGACCCAGTACTTC
CDR3: CASSLIETQYF

V: TRBV7-5
D: .
size: .
J: TRBJ2-1
DNA: TGTGTCAGAAGCAACAATCTCAGCTCCTACAATGAGCAGTTCTTC
CDR3: CVRSNNLSSYNEQFF

V: TRBV18
D: .
size: .
J: TRBJ1-4
DNA: TGTGCCAGCTCACCTCAGGGAGAGTCGCAAAAACTGTTTTTT
CDR3: CASSPQGESQKLFF

V: TRBV29-1
D: TRBD2
size: .
J: TRBJ2-7
DNA: TGCAGCGTTGAAGATGAACTAGCGACCCTCCGTGGCGAGCAGTACTTC
CDR3: CSVEDELATLRGEQYF

V: TRBV3-1/TRBV3-2
D: .
size: .
J: TRBJ2-2
DNA: TGTGCCAGCAGCCACTGGGGCAACACCGGGGAGCTGTTTTTT
CDR3: CASSHWGNTGELFF

V: TRBV4-1
D: .
size: once
J: TRBJ1-3
DNA: TGCGCCAGCAGCAAGGAGGGTTTACGTGGGGTCTCTGGAAACACCATATATTTT
CDR3: CASSKEGLRGVSGNTIYF

V: TRBV28
D: TRBD1
size: .
J: TRBJ2-7
DNA: TGTGCCAGCAGTTTAGACAGGGTGCACGAGCAGTACTTC
CDR3: CASSLDRVHEQYF

V: TRBV4-1
D: .
size: once
J: TRBJ1-3
DNA: TGCGCCAGCAGCCAAGGCTCGGCAGGAAACACCATATATTTT
CDR3: CASSQGSAGNTIYF

V: TRBV29-1
D: TRBD2
size: .
J: TRBJ2-1
DNA: TGCAGCACCGCTAGCGGGAGGGCCTACAATGAGCAGTTCTTC
CDR3: CSTASGRAYNEQFF

V: TRBV3-1/TRBV3-2
D: TRBD1
size: .
J: TRBJ2-7
DNA: TGTGCCAGCAGCCAATTAGGACAGGGGCACGAGCAGTACTTC
CDR3: CASSQLGQGHEQYF

V: TRBV21-1
D: .
size: once
J: TRBJ1-6
DNA: .
CDR3: CASSKVGGPALFGLGNSPLHF

V: TRBV29-1
D: .
size: .
J: TRBJ2-4
DNA: TGCAGCGTTGAGATGGGTATTCGGAACATTCAGTACTTC
CDR3: CSVEMGIRNIQYF

V: TRBV3-1/TRBV3-2
D: TRBD1
size: once
J: TRBJ2-1
DNA: TGTGCCAGCAGCCAAGGCGGGACAGGCCGCTACAATGAGCAGTTCTTC
CDR3: CASSQGGTGRYNEQFF

V: TRBV7-9
D: .
size: .
J: TRBJ1-5
DNA: TGTGCCAGCAGCTTAGCGGTGGGCCAGCCCCAGCATTTT
CDR3: CASSLAVGQPQHF

V: TRBV5-1
D: TRBD1
size: .
J: TRBJ1-1
DNA: TGCGCCAGCAAGCAGGGGGTTATGAACACTGAAGCTTTCTTT
CDR3: CASKQGVMNTEAFF

V: TRBV29-1
D: TRBD1
size: .
J: TRBJ1-1
DNA: TGCAGCGTCTCAACAGGGGGAAACACTGAAGCTTTCTTT
CDR3: CSVSTGGNTEAFF

V: TRBV30
D: .
size: .
J: TRBJ1-4
DNA: TGTGCCTGGAATCGGGGGCAAGGTGAAAAACTGTTTTTT
CDR3: CAWNRGQGEKLFF

V: TRBV24-1
D: .
size: .
J: TRBJ2-1
DNA: TGTGCCACCACCAACGGGTACAATGAGCAGTTCTTC
CDR3: CATTNGYNEQFF

V: TRBV10-1
D: .
size: few
J: TRBJ1-1
DNA: TGCGCCAGCGCGTCAAGCTTCGGAGGGACTGAAGCTTTCTTT
CDR3: CASASSFGGTEAFF

V: TRBV27
D: .
size: .
J: TRBJ2-7
DNA: TGTGCCAGCAGGCCGGGGCGTCGGGGCGAGCAGTACTTC
CDR3: CASRPGRRGEQYF

V: TRBV24-1
D: TRBD2
size: .
J: TRBJ2-7
DNA: TGTGCCACCAGTGATTCAGGGATTGGACTAGCGGGAGGACCCTACGAGCAGTACTTC
CDR3: CATSDSGIGLAGGPYEQYF

V: TRBV27
D: .
size: few
J: TRBJ1-4
DNA: TGTGCCAGCAGCTCTCCCGGGACCAGAGGAAAAAAACTGTTTTTT
CDR3: CASSSPGTRGKKLFF

V: TRBV19
D: .
size: .
J: TRBJ2-7
DNA: TGTGCCAGCGGAAATCAGGGGCGCTCCTACGAGCAGTACTTC
CDR3: CASGNQGRSYEQYF

V: TRBV6-2/TRBV6-3
D: TRBD2
size: .
J: TRBJ2-3
DNA: TGTGCCAGCAGTTACCGGGGACTAGCCACAGATACGCAGTATTTT
CDR3: CASSYRGLATDTQYF

V: TRBV2
D: .
size: .
J: TRBJ2-7
DNA: TGTGCCAGCAGTGATTTTGGGGGGCCCGACACCTACGAGCAGTACTTC
CDR3: CASSDFGGPDTYEQYF

V: TRBV5-1
D: .
size: once
J: TRBJ2-1
DNA: TGCGCCAGCAGCCAGAGGGCGGGCTCCTACAATGAGCAGTTCTTC
CDR3: CASSQRAGSYNEQFF

V: TRBV3-1/TRBV3-2
D: .
size: .
J: TRBJ2-5
DNA: TGTGCCAGCAGCCTTGACATGGAGACCCAGTACTTC
CDR3: CASSLDMETQYF

V: TRBV28
D: .
size: .
J: TRBJ1-4
DNA: TGTGCCAGCAGTTTGCCTGGGGGAGATGAAAAACTGTTTTTT
CDR3: CASSLPGGDEKLFF

V: TRBV5-1
D: TRBD2
size: .
J: TRBJ2-3
DNA: TGCGCCAGCAGCTTGGAAGAGCGGGAGGTAGTTGGTACGCAGTATTTT
CDR3: CASSLEEREVVGTQYF

V: TRBV5-1
D: TRBD1
size: .
J: TRBJ1-2
DNA: TGCGCCAGCAGCTCTCGGGGACAGGGGGACCATGGCTACACCTTC
CDR3: CASSSRGQGDHGYTF

V: TRBV7-3
D: TRBD2
size: .
J: TRBJ2-7
DNA: TGTGCCAGCAGCTTAAGACTAGCCTCATACGAGCAGTACTTC
CDR3: CASSLRLASYEQYF

V: TRBV29-1
D: .
size: .
J: TRBJ2-5
DNA: TGCAGCGTTGAAGATTGGCCGGAGACCCAGTACTTC
CDR3: CSVEDWPETQYF

V: TRBV7-2
D: .
size: .
J: TRBJ1-5
DNA: TGTGCCAGCAGCTTAGATCCAACTAGCAATCAGCCCCAGCATTTT
CDR3: CASSLDPTSNQPQHF

V: TRBV18
D: TRBD1
size: .
J: TRBJ1-5
DNA: TGTGCCAGCTCACCTACCTTTGGACAGGGCAATCAGCCCCAGCATTTT
CDR3: CASSPTFGQGNQPQHF

V: TRBV6-2/TRBV6-3
D: TRBD1
size: .
J: TRBJ2-1
DNA: TGTGCCAGCAGTTACGCTGCTGGGACAGGGGTCAACAATGAGCAGTTCTTC
CDR3: CASSYAAGTGVNNEQFF

V: TRBV3-1/TRBV3-2
D: .
size: once
J: TRBJ2-3
DNA: TGTGCCAGCAGCCGGGACGGGACCCGACGGGCAGATACGCAGTATTTT
CDR3: CASSRDGTRRADTQYF

V: TRBV12-3/TRBV12-4
D: .
size: .
J: TRBJ1-6
DNA: TGTGCCAGCAGCAATTCCTATAATTCACCCCTCCACTTT
CDR3: CASSNSYNSPLHF

V: TRBV7-9
D: .
size: .
J: TRBJ2-2
DNA: TGTGCCAGCAGCTTAGCGGGAAACTCCGGGGAGCTGTTTTTT
CDR3: CASSLAGNSGELFF

V: TRBV7-2
D: .
size: .
J: TRBJ2-5
DNA: TGTGCCAGCAGCGGAGCGGAGACCCAGTACTTC
CDR3: CASSGAETQYF

V: TRBV20-1
D: .
size: .
J: TRBJ1-1
DNA: TGCAGTGCTCCGTTGAACACTGAAGCTTTCTTT
CDR3: CSAPLNTEAFF

V: TRBV24-1
D: .
size: .
J: TRBJ2-1
DNA: TGTGCCACCAGTGATCGAACGCAACAACGAAACGAGCAGTTCTTC
CDR3: CATSDRTQQRNEQFF

V: TRBV7-2
D: TRBD1
size: .
J: TRBJ1-6
DNA: TGTGCCAGCAGCTTAACAGGGGGCGCGAGTCATTCACCCCTCCACTTT
CDR3: CASSLTGGASHSPLHF

V: TRBV3-1/TRBV3-2
D: .
size: .
J: TRBJ1-3
DNA: TGTGCCAGCAGCCCTGGTCTTGGAAACACCATATATTTT
CDR3: CASSPGLGNTIYF

V: TRBV28
D: TRBD1
size: .
J: TRBJ2-3
DNA: TGTGCCAGCAGTTTACCCGGGACAGGGGGTATGGATACGCAGTATTTT
CDR3: CASSLPGTGGMDTQYF

V: TRBV19
D: .
size: .
J: TRBJ2-3
DNA: TGTGCCAGTAGTGAAGACAGGAAATATACGCAGTATTTT
CDR3: CASSEDRKYTQYF

V: TRBV19
D: TRBD1
size: .
J: TRBJ2-3
DNA: TGTGCCAGTCGGGACAGGGGTAATGCAGATACGCAGTATTTT
CDR3: CASRDRGNADTQYF